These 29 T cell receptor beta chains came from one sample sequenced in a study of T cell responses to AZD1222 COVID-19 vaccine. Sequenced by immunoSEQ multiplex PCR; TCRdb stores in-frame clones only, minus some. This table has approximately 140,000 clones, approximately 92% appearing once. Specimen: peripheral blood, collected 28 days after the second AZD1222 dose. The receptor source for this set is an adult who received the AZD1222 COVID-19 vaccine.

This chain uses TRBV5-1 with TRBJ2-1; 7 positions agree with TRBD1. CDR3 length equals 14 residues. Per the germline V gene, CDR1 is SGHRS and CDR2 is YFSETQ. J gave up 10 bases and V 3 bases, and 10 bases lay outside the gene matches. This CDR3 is CASSSGQSGQEQFF. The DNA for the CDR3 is TGCGCCAGCAGCTCTGGGCAGTCGGGACAGGAGCAGTTCTTC.

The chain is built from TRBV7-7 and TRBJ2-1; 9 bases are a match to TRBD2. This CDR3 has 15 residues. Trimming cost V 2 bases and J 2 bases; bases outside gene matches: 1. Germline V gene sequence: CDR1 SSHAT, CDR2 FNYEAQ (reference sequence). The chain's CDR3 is CASSLLAGTYNEQFF. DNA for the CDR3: TGTGCCAGCAGCTTACTAGCGGGGACCTACAATGAGCAGTTCTTC.

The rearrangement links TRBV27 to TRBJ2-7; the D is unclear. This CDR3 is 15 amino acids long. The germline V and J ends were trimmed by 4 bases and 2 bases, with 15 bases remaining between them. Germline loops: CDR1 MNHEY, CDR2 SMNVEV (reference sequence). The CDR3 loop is CASSSPSDGTYEQYF. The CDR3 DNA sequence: TGTGCCAGCAGTTCTCCCTCGGACGGAACCTACGAGCAGTACTTC.

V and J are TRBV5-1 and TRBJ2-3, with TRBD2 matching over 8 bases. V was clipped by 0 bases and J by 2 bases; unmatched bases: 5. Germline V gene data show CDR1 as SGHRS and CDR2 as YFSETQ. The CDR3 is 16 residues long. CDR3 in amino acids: CASSLAELAATDTQYF. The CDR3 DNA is TGCGCCAGCAGCTTGGCCGAACTAGCGGCCACAGATACGCAGTATTTT.

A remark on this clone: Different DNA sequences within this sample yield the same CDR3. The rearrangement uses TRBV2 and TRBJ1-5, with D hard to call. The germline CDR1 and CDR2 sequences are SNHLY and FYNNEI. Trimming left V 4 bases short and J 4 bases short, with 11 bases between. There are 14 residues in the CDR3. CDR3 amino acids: CASSASGRNQPQHF. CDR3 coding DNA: TGTGCCAGCAGTGCGTCGGGGAGGAATCAGCCCCAGCATTTT.

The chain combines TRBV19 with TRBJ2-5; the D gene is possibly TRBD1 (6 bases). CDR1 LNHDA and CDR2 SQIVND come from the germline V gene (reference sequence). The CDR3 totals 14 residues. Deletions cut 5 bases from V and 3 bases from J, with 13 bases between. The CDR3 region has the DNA TGTGCCAGTAGTCCCGGACAGCGAAAAGAGACCCAGTACTTC. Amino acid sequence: CASSPGQRKETQYF.

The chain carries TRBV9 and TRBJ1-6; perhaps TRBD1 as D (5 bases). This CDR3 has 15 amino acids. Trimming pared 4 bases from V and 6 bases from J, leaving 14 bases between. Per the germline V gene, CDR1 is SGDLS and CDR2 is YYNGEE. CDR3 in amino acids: CASSRTGTANSPLHF. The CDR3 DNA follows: TGTGCCAGCAGCCGGACCGGGACGGCTAATTCACCCCTCCACTTT.

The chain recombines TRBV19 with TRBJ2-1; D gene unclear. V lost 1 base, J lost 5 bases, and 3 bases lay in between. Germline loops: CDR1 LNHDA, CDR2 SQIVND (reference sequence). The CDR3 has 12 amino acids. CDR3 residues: CASSIGDNEQFF. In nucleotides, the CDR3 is TGTGCCAGTAGTATAGGGGACAATGAGCAGTTCTTC.

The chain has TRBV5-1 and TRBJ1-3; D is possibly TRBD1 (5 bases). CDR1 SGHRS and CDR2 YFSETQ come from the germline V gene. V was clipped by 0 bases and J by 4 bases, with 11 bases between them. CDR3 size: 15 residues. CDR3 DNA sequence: TGCGCCAGCAGCTTGGACGGGGCTCTCGGAAACACCATATATTTT. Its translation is CASSLDGALGNTIYF.

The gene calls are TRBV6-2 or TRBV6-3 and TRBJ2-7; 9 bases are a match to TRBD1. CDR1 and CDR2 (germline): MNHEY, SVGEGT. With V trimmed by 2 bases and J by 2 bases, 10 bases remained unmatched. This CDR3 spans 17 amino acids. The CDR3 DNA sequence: TGTGCCAGCAGTTACGTGGCGGGGACAGGGAATACCTACGAGCAGTACTTC. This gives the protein CASSYVAGTGNTYEQYF.

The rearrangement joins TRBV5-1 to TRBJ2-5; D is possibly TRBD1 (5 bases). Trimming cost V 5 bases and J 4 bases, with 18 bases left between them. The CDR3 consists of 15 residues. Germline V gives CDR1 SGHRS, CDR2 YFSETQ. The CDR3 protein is CASRQEIVLGETQYF. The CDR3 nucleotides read TGCGCCAGCAGACAGGAAATCGTGCTGGGAGAGACCCAGTACTTC.

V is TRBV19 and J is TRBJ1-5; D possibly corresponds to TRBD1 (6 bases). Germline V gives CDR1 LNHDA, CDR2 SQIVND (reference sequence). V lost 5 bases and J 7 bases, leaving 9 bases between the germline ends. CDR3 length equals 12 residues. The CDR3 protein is CASSQGRQPQHF. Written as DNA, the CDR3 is TGTGCCAGTAGTCAGGGGAGACAGCCCCAGCATTTT.

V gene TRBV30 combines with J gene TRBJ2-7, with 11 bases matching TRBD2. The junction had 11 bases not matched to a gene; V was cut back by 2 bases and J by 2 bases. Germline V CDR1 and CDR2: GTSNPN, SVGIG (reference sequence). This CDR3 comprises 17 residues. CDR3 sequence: CAWSPGLAERWTYEQYF. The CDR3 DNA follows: TGTGCCTGGAGTCCGGGACTAGCGGAAAGGTGGACCTACGAGCAGTACTTC.

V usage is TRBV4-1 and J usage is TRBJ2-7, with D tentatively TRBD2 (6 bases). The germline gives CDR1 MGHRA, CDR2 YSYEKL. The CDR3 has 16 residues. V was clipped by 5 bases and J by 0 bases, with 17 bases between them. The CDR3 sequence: CASSFKLLASSYEQYF. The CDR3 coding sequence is TGCGCCAGCAGCTTTAAGCTTCTAGCGAGCTCCTACGAGCAGTACTTC.

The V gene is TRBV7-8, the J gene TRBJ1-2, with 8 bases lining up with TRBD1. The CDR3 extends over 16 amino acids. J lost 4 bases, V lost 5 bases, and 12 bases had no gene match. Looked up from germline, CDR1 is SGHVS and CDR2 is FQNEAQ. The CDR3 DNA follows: TGTGCCAGCAGCCTGAACCTGGACAGGGAGGCCTATGGCTACACCTTC. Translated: CASSLNLDREAYGYTF.

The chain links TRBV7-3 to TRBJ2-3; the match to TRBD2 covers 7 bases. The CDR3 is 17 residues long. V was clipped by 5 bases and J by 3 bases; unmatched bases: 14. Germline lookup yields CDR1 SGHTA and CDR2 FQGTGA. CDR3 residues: CASSLVKESGGTDTQYF. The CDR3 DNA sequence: TGTGCCAGCAGCCTCGTGAAGGAGTCGGGGGGTACAGATACGCAGTATTTT.

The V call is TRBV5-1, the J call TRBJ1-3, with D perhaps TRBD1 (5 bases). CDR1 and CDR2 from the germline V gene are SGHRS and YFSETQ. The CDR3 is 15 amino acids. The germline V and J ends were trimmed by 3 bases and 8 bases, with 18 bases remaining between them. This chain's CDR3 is CASSYGHPTPDTIYF. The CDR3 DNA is TGCGCCAGCAGCTACGGACACCCTACTCCCGACACCATATATTTT.

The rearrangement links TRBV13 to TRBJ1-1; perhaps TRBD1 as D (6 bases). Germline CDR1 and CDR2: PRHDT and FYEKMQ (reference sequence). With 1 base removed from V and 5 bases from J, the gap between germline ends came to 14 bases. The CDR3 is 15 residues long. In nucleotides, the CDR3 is TGTGCCAGCAGCTTAGCGGGGGGCGTCGGGACTGAAGCTTTCTTT. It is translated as CASSLAGGVGTEAFF.

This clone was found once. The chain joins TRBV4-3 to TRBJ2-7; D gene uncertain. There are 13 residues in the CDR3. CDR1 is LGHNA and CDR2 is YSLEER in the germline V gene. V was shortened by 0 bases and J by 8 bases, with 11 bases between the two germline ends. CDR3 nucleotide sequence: TGCGCCAGCAGCCAAGAGCCCCAGAGGAAGCAGTACTTC. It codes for CASSQEPQRKQYF.

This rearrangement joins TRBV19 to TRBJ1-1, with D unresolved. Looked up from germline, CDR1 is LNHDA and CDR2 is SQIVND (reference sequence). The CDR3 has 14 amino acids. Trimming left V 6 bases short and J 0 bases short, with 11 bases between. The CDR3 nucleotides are TGTGCCAGTAGACAGCTCACCATGAACACTGAAGCTTTCTTT. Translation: CASRQLTMNTEAFF.

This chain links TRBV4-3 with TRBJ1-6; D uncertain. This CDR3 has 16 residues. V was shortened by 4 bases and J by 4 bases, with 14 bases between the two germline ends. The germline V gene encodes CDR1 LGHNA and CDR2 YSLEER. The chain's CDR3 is CASSRDLGSYNSPLHF. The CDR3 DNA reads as TGCGCCAGCAGCCGAGATCTCGGAAGTTATAATTCACCCCTCCACTTT.

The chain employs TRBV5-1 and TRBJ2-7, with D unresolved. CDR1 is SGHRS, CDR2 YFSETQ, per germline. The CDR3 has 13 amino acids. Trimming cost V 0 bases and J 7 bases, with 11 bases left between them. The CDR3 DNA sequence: TGCGCCAGCAGCTTGGCCCCAGCACGGGAGCAGTACTTC. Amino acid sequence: CASSLAPAREQYF. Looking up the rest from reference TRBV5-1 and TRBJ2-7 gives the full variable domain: KAGVTQTPRYLIKTRGQQVTLSCSPISGHRSVSWYQQTPGQGLQFLFEYFSETQRNKGNFPGRFSGRQFSNSRSEMNVSTLELGDSALYLCASSLAPAREQYFGPGTRLTVT.

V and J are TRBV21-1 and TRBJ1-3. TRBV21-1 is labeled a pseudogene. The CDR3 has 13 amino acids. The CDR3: CASSNPRGNTIYF. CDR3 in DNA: TGTGCCAGCAGCAACCCCCGAGGAAACACCATATATTTT.

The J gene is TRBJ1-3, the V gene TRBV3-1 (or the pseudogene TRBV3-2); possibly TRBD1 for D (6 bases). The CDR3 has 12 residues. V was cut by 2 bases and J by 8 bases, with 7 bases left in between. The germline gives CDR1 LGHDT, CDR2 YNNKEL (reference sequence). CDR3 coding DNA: TGTGCCAGCAGCCAAAGGGGGGACACCATATATTTT. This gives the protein CASSQRGDTIYF.

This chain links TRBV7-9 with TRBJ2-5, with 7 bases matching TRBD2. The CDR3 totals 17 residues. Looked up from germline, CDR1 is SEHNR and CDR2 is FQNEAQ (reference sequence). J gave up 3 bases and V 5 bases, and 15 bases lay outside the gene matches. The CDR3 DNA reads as TGTGCCAGCAGCCCCCCCTGGGGGGGACGGGGAAAAGAGACCCAGTACTTC. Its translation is CASSPPWGGRGKETQYF.

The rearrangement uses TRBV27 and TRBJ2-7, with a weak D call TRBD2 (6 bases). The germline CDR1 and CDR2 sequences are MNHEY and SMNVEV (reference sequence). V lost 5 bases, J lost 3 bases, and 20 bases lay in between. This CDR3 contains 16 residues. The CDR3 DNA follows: TGTGCCAGCAGTCTTCGGGGGTCCCCACGGGTCTACGAGCAGTACTTC. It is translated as CASSLRGSPRVYEQYF.

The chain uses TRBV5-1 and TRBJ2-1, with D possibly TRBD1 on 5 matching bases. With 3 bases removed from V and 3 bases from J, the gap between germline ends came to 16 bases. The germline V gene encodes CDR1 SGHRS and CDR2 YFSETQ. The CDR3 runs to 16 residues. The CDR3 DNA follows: TGCGCCAGCAGCTCCGACAGACTGGCGGACTACAATGAGCAGTTCTTC. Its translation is CASSSDRLADYNEQFF.

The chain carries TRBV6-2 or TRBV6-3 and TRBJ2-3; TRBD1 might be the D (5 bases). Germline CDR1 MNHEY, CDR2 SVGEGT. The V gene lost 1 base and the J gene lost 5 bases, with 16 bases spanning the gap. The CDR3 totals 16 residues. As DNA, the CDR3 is TGTGCCAGCAGTTACTTTGGGGCAGTGGAAAGAGATACGCAGTATTTT. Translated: CASSYFGAVERDTQYF.

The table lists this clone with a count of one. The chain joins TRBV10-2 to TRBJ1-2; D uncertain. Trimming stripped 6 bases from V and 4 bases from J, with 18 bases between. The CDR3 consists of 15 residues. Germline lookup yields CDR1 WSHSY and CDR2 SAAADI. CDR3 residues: CASRDISSNRYGYTF. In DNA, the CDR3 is TGCGCCAGCAGAGACATCTCCTCCAACCGCTATGGCTACACCTTC.